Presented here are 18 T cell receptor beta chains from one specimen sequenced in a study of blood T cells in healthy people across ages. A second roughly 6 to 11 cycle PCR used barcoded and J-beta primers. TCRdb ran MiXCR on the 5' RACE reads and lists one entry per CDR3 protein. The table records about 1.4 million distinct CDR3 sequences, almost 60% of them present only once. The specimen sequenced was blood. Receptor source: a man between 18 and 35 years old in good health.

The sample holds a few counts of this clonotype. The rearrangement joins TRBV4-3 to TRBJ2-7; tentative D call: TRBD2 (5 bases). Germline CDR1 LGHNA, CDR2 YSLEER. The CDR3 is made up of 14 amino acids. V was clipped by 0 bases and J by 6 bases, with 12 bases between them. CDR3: CASSQDPGEREQYF. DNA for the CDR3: TGCGCCAGCAGCCAAGATCCCGGGGAGCGCGAGCAGTACTTC.

As DNA, the CDR3 is TGCAGCGCCATGGGACAGAACACCGGGGAGCTGTTTTTT. This sequence encodes CSAMGQNTGELFF. The chain uses TRBV29-1 and TRBJ2-2, with TRBD1 as a possible D gene (6 bases). V lost 7 bases and J 1 base, leaving 10 bases between the germline ends. CDR1 SQVTM and CDR2 ANQGSEA come from the germline V gene. The CDR3 consists of 13 residues.

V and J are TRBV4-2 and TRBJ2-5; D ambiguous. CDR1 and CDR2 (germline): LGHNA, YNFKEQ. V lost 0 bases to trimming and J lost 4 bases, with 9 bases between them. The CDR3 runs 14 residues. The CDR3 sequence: CASSQDRRRETQYF. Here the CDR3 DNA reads TGTGCCAGCAGCCAAGATCGACGCCGAGAGACCCAGTACTTC.

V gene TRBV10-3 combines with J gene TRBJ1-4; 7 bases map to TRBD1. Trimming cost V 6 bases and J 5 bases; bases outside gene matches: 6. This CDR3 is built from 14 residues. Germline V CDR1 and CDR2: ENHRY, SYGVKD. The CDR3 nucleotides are TGTGCCATCAGCCCAAGGGGGCTCAATGAAAAACTGTTTTTT. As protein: CAISPRGLNEKLFF.

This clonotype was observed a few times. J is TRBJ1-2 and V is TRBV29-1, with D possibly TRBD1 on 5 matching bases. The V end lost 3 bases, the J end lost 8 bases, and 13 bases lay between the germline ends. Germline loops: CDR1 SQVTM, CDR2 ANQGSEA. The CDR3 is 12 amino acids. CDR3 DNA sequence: TGCAGCGTTGAGCCAGGGACGGCAGGCTACACCTTC. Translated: CSVEPGTAGYTF. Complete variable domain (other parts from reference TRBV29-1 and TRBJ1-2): SAVISQKPSRDICQRGTSLTIQCQVDSQVTMMFWYRQQPGQSLTLIATANQGSEATYESGFVIDKFPISRPNLTFSTLTVSNMSPEDSSIYLCSVEPGTAGYTFGSGTRLTVV.

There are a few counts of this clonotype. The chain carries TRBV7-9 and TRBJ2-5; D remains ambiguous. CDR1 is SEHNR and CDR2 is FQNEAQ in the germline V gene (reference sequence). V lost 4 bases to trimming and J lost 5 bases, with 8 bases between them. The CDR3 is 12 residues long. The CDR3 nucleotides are TGTGCCAGCAGCTCACTCCCGGAGACCCAGTACTTC. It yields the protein CASSSLPETQYF.

The DNA of the CDR3 is TGTGCCAGCAGCCAAGCTAGCGGGGGCCCCGGTGAGCAGTTCTTC. This translates into CASSQASGGPGEQFF. The chain couples TRBV5-5 to TRBJ2-1, with TRBD2 matching 10 bases. V was pared by 4 bases and J by 9 bases, with 10 bases of the junction left unmatched. This CDR3 comprises 15 residues. Germline V CDR1 and CDR2: SGHKS, YYEKEE (reference sequence).

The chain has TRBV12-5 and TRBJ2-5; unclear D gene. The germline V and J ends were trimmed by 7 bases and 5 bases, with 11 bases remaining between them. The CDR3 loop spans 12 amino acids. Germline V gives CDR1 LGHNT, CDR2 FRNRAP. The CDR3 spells CASALIRETQYF. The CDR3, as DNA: TGTGCTAGTGCCCTAATCAGGGAGACCCAGTACTTC.

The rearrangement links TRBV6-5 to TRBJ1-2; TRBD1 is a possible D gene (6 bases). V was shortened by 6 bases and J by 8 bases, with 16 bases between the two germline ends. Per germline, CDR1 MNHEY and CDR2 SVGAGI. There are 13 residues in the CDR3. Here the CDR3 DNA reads TGTGCCAGCAGGGGTTGGGGGGCTGGCGGCTACACCTTC. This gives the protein CASRGWGAGGYTF.

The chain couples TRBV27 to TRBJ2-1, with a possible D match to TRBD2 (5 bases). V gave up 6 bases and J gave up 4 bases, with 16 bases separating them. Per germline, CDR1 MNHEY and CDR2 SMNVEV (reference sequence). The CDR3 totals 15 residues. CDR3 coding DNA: TGTGCCAGCAGGGCACCTTGGGGAGCATACAATGAGCAGTTCTTC. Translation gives CASRAPWGAYNEQFF.

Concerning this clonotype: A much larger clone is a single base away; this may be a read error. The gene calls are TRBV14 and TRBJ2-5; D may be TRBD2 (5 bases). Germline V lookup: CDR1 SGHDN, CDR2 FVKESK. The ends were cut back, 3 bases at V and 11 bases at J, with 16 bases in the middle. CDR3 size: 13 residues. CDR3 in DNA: TGTGCCAGCAGCCACGACACGGGAAGGTGGCAGTACTTC. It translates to CASSHDTGRWQYF. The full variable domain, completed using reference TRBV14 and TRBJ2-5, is EAGVTQFPSHSVIEKGQTVTLRCDPISGHDNLYWYRRVMGKEIKFLLHFVKESKQDESGMPNNRFLAERTGGTYSTLKVQPAELEDSGVYFCASSHDTGRWQYFGPGTRLLVL.

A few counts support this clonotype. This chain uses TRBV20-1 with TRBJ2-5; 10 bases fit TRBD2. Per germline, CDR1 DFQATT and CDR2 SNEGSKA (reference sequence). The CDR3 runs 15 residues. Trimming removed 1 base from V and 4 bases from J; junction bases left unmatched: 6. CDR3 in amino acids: CSARGILAGLETQYF. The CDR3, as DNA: TGCAGTGCTAGAGGGATACTAGCGGGGTTAGAGACCCAGTACTTC.

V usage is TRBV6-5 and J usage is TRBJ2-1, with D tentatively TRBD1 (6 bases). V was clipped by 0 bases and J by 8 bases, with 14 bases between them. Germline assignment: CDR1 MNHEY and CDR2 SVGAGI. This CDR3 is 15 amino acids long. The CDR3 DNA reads TGTGCCAGCAGTTACTCGAGTCATCCAGGGGATGAGCAGTTCTTC. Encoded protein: CASSYSSHPGDEQFF.

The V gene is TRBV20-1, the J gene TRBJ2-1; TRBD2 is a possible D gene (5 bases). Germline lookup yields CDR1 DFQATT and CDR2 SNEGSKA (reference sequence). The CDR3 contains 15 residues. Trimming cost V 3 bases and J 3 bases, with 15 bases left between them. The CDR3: CSARSRAAYYNEQFF. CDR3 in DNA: TGCAGTGCTAGGTCGCGGGCGGCCTACTACAATGAGCAGTTCTTC.

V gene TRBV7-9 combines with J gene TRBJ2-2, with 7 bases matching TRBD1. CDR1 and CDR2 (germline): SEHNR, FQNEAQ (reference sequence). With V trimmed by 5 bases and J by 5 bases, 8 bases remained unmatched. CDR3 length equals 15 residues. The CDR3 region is CASSSNRGGTGELFF. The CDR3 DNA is TGTGCCAGCAGCAGTAACAGGGGTGGAACCGGGGAGCTGTTTTTT.

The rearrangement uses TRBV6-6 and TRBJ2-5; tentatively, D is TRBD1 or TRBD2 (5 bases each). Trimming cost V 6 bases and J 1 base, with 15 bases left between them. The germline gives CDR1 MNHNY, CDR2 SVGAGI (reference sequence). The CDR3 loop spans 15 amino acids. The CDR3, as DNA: TGTGCCAGCAGCCCGACGGGGCGTTCCCAAGAGACCCAGTACTTC. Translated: CASSPTGRSQETQYF.

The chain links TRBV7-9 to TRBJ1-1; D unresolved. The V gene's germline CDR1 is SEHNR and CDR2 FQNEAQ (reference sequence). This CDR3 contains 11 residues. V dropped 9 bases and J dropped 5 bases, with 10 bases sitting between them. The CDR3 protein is CASNRRTEAFF. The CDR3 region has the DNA TGTGCCAGTAATCGCCGGACTGAAGCTTTCTTT.

CDR3 coding DNA: TGCGCCAGCAGCCCCCGGACTAGCGGGAGCGACTACAATGAGCAGTTCTTC. Translating gives CASSPRTSGSDYNEQFF. The J gene is TRBJ2-1, the V gene TRBV5-1; 13 bases align to TRBD2. Trimming took 4 bases from V and 3 from J; bases not matched to a gene: 7. CDR1 SGHRS and CDR2 YFSETQ come from the germline V gene. This CDR3 contains 17 residues.